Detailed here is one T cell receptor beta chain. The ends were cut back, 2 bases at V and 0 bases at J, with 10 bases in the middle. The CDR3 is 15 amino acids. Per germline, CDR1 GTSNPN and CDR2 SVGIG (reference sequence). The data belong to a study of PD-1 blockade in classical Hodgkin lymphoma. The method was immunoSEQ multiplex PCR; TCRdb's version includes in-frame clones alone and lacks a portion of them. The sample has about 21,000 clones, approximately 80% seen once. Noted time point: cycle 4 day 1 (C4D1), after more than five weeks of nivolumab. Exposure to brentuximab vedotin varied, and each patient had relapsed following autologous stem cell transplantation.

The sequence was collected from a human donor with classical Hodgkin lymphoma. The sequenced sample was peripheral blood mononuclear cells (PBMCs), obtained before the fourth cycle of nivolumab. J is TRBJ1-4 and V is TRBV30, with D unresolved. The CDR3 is CAWSHSHATNEKLFF. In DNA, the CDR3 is TGTGCCTGGAGTCATTCCCATGCAACTAATGAAAAACTGTTTTTT.